This TCR beta chain was documented in a study of cytomegalovirus exposure and HLA in healthy donors. Researchers ran the PCR with 60 Vbeta and 13 Jbeta primers. Generated by immunoSEQ multiplex PCR, the TCRdb table keeps only in-frame clones and is missing some. The sample includes 150,000 to 200,000 clones, approximately 80% of them seen just once. The V and J ends lost 1 base and 4 bases respectively, with 5 bases between them. Per germline, CDR1 SGHTA and CDR2 FQGNSA. The CDR3 consists of 13 residues. While unrecorded immune exposures were likely, the donors were nominally healthy when sampled. Study conclusions and caveats: Listed as cytomegalovirus-associated were over 150 TCR beta chains. The classifier reportedly diagnosed cytomegalovirus status with high sensitivity and specificity. For presence/absence analyses, sequencing depth was assumed to be roughly uniform across donors.

With respect to this clone: The antigen is unknown.

Sample: PBMCs. The chain carries TRBV7-2 and TRBJ1-5; the D is unclear. The receptor was isolated from a man in his fifties or sixties in good health and CMV-seropositive. The CDR3 region is CASSLDRNQPQHF. CDR3 DNA: TGTGCCAGCAGCTTAGACAGAAATCAGCCCCAGCATTTT.